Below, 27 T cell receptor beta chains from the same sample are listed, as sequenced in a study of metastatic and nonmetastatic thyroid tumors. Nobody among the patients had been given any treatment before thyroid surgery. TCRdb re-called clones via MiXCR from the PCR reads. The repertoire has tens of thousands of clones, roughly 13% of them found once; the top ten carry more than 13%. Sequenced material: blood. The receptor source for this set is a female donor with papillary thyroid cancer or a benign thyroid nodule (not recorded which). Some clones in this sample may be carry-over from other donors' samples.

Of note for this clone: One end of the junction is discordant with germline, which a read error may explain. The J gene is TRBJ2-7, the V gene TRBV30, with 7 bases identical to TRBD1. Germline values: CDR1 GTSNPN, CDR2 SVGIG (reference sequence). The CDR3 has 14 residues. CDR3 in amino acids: CACSVSGTAYEQYF. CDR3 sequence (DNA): TGTGCCTGTAGTGTTTCCGGGACAGCTTACGAGCAGTACTTC. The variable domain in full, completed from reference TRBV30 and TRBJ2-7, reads SQTIHQWPATLVQPVGSPLSLECTVEGTSNPNLYWYRQAAGRGLQLLFYSVGIGQISSEVPQNLSASRPQDRQFILSSKKLLLSDSGFYLCACSVSGTAYEQYFGPGTRLTVT.

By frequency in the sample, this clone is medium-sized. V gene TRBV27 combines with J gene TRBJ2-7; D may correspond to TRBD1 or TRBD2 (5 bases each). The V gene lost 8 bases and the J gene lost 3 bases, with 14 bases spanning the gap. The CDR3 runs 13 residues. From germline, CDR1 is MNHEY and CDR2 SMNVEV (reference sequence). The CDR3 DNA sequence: TGTGCCAGCGGCGCCGGGACCCACTACGAGCAGTACTTC. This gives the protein CASGAGTHYEQYF.

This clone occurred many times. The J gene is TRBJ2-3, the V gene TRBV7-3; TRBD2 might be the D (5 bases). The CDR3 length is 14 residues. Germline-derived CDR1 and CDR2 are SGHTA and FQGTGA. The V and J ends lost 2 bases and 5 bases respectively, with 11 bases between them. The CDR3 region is CASSLLLGLDTQYF. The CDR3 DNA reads TGTGCCAGCAGCTTATTGTTAGGACTAGATACGCAGTATTTT.

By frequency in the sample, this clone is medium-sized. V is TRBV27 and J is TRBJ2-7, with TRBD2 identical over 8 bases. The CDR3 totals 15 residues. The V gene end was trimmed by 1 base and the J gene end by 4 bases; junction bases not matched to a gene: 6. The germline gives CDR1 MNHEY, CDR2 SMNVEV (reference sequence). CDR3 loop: CASSLLPGGAYEQYF. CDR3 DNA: TGTGCCAGCAGTTTATTACCGGGAGGGGCGTACGAGCAGTACTTC.

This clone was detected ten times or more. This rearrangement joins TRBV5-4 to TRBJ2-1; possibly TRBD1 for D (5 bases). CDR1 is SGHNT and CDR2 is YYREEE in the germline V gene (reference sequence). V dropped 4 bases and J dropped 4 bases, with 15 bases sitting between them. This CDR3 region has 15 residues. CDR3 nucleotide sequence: TGTGCCAGCAGCAGATGGACACAGCTATACAATGAGCAGTTCTTC. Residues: CASSRWTQLYNEQFF.

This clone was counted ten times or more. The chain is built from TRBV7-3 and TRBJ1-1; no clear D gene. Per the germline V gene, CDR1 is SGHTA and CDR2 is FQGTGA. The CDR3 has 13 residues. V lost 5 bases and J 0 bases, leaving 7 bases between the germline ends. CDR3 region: CASSLLMNTEAFF. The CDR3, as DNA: TGTGCCAGCAGCCTTCTAATGAACACTGAAGCTTTCTTT.

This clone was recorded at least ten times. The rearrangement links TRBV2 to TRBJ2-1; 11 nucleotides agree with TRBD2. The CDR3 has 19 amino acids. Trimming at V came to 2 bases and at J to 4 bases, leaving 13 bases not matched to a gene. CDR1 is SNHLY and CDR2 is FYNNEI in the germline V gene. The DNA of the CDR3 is TGTGCCAGCAGTGAAAGGGCTAGCGGGAGGCCCCACAGATACAATGAGCAGTTCTTC. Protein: CASSERASGRPHRYNEQFF. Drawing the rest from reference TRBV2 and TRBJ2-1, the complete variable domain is EPEVTQTPSHQVTQMGQEVILRCVPISNHLYFYWYRQILGQKVEFLVSFYNNEISEKSEIFDDQFSVERPDGSNFTLKIRSTKLEDSAMYFCASSERASGRPHRYNEQFFGPGTRLTVL.

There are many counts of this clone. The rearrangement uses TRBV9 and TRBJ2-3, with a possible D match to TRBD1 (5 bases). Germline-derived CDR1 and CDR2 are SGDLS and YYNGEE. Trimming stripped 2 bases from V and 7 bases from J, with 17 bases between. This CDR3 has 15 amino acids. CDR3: CASSVSSEGVHTQYF. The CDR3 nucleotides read TGTGCCAGCAGCGTCTCTTCAGAAGGGGTTCATACGCAGTATTTT.

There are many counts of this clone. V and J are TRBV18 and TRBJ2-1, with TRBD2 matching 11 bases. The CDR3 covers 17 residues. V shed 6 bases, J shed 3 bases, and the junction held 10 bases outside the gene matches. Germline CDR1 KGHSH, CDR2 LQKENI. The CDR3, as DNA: TGTGCCAGCTCTCATACCGGGACTAGCGGTTTCTACAATGAGCAGTTCTTC. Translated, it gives CASSHTGTSGFYNEQFF. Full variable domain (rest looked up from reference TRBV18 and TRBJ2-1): NAGVMQNPRHLVRRRGQEARLRCSPMKGHSHVYWYRQLPEEGLKFMVYLQKENIIDESGMPKERFSAEFPKEGPSILRIQQVVRGDSAAYFCASSHTGTSGFYNEQFFGPGTRLTVL.

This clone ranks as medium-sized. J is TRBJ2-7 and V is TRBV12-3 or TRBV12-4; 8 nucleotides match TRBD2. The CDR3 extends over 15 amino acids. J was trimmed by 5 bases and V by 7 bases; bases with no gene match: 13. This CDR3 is CASTKTGGGRNEQYF. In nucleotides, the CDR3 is TGTGCCAGCACTAAAACGGGAGGGGGTAGGAACGAGCAGTACTTC.

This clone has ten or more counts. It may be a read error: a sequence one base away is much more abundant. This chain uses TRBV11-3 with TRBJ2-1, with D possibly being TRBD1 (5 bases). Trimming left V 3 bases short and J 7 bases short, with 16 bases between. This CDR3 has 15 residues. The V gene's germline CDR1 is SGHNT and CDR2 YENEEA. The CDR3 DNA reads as TGTGCCAGCAGCTTTGGTGGGGCGGAAAGTAATGAGCAGTTCTTC. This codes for CASSFGGAESNEQFF.

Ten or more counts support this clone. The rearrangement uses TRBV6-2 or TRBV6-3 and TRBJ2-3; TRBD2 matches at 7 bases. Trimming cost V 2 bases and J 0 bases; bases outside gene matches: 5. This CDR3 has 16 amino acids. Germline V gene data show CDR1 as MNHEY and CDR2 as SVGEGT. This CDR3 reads CASSYGSGASTDTQYF. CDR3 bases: TGTGCCAGCAGTTACGGGAGCGGGGCTAGCACAGATACGCAGTATTTT.

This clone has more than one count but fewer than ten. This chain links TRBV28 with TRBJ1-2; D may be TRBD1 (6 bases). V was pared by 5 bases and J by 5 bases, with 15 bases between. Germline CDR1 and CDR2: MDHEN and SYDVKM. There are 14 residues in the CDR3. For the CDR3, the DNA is TGTGCCAGCAGTAGGGACCCAGGGGCATATGGCTACACCTTC. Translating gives CASSRDPGAYGYTF.

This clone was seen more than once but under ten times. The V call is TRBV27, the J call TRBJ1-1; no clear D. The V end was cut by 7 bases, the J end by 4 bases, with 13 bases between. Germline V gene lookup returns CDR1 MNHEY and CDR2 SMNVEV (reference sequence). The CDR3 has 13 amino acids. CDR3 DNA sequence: TGTGCCAGCAAATTTTATGTGGGCACTGAAGCTTTCTTT. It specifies CASKFYVGTEAFF.

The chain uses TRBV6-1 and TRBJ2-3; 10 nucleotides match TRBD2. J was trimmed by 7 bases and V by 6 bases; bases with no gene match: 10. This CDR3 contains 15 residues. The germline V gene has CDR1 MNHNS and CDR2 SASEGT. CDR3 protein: CASSRAGGETYTQYF. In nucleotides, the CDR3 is TGTGCCAGCAGCCGAGCGGGGGGGGAGACATATACGCAGTATTTT.

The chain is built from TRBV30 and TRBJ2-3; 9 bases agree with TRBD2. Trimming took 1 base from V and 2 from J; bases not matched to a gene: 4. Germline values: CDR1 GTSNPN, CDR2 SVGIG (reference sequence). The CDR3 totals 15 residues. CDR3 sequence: CAWSELAGITDTQYF. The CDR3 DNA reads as TGTGCCTGGAGTGAACTAGCGGGCATCACAGATACGCAGTATTTT.

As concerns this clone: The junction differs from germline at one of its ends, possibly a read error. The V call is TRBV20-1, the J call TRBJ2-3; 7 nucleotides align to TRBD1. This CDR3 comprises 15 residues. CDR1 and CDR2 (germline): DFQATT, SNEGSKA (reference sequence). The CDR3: CSARARDSVSDTQYF. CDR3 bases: TGCAGTGCTAGAGCCCGGGACAGTGTTTCGGATACTCAGTATTTT.

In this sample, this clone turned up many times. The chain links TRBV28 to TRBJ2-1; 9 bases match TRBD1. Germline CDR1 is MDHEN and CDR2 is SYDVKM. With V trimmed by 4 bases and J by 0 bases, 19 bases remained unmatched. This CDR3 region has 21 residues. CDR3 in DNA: TGTGCCAGCAGTTCCGTCCCGGGACAGGGATGGGGGGGAAGCTCCTACAATGAGCAGTTCTTC. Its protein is CASSSVPGQGWGGSSYNEQFF.

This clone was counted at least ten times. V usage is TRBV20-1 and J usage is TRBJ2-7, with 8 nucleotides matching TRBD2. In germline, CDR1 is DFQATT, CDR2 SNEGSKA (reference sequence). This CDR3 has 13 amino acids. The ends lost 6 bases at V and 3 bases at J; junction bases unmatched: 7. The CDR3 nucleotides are TGCAGTGCCCGAAAGCGGGAGTTCTACGAGCAGTACTTC. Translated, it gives CSARKREFYEQYF.

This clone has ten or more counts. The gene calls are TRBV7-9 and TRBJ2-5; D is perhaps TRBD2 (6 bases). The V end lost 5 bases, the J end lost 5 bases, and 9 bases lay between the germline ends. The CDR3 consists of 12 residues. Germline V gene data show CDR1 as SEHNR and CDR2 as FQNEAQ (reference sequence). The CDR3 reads CASSQEGETQYF. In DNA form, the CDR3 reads TGTGCCAGCAGCCAGGAGGGGGAGACCCAGTACTTC.

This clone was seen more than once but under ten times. CDR3 amino acids: CSARDLSRGTYEQYF. The CDR3 DNA reads as TGCAGTGCTAGAGATCTCAGTAGAGGAACCTACGAGCAGTACTTC. The chain recombines TRBV20-1 with TRBJ2-7; D is undetermined. V gave up 0 bases and J gave up 2 bases, with 14 bases separating them. The CDR3 has 15 residues. In germline, CDR1 is DFQATT, CDR2 SNEGSKA (reference sequence).

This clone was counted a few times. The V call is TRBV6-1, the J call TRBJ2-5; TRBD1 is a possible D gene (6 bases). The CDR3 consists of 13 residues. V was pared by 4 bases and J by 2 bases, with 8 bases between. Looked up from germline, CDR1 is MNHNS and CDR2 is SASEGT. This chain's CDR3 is CASSVTGQETQYF. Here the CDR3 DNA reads TGTGCCAGCAGTGTAACAGGGCAAGAGACCCAGTACTTC.

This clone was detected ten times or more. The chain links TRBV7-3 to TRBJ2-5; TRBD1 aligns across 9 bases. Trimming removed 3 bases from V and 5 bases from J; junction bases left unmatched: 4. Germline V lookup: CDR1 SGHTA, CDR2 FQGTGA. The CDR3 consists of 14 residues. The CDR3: CASSFGQGKETQYF. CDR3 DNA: TGTGCCAGCAGCTTTGGACAGGGGAAGGAGACCCAGTACTTC.

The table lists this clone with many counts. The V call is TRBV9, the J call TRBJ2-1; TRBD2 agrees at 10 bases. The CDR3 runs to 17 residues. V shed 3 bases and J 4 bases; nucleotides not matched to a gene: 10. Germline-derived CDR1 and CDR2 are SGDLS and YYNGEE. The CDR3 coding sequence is TGTGCCAGCAGCGAGACCTCAGCGGGAGGGCCTTACAATGAGCAGTTCTTC. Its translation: CASSETSAGGPYNEQFF.

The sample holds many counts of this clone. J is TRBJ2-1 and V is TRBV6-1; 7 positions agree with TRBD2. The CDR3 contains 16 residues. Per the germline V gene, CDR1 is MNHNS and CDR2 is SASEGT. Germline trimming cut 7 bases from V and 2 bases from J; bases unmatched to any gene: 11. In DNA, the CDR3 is TGTGCCAGCAACTTATCCGGGAGGCGGACCTACAATGAGCAGTTCTTC. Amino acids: CASNLSGRRTYNEQFF.

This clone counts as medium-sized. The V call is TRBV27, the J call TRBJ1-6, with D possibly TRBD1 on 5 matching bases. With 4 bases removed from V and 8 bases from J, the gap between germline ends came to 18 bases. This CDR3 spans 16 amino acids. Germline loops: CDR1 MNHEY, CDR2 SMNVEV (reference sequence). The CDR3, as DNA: TGTGCCAGCAGTTCACCCCGGGGGAGCACCGATTCACCCCTCCACTTT. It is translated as CASSSPRGSTDSPLHF.

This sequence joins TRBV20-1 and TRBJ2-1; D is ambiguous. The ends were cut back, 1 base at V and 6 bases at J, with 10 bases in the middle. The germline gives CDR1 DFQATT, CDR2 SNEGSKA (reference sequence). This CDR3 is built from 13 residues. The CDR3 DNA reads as TGCAGTGCTAGAGTGGTCCTCCCCAATGAGCAGTTCTTC. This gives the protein CSARVVLPNEQFF.